Shown below are 18 T cell receptor beta chains from a single sample sequenced in a study of OX40 agonist ivuxolimab in advanced cancers. TCRdb keeps only in-frame clones here, not all; method: immunoSEQ multiplex PCR. This repertoire shows more than 65,000 clones, approximately 80% found once; its top ten account for less than 6.5%. The sample in question was CD4+ or CD8+ T cells sorted from blood, obtained in a trial of the OX40 agonist ivuxolimab. The receptors stem from an adult with an advanced solid tumor such as melanoma, head and neck, liver or kidney cancer.

This clone has just one count. The chain has TRBV9 and TRBJ2-1; 8 bases fit TRBD2. Trimming took 0 bases from V and 8 from J; bases not matched to a gene: 7. The CDR3 extends over 15 amino acids. Germline loops: CDR1 SGDLS, CDR2 YYNGEE. This chain's CDR3 is CASSVDGGRSDEQFF. CDR3 DNA: TGTGCCAGCAGCGTAGACGGCGGGAGGAGCGATGAGCAGTTCTTC.

The chain employs TRBV15 and TRBJ2-2, with TRBD1 matching 8 bases. The CDR3 covers 15 residues. Germline CDR1 reads LNHNV; CDR2 reads YYDKDF (reference sequence). The ends lost 6 bases at V and 0 bases at J; junction bases unmatched: 3. For the CDR3, the DNA is TGTGCCACCAGTAAGGACAGGGCGAACACCGGGGAGCTGTTTTTT. This translates into CATSKDRANTGELFF.

The chain has TRBV6-5 and TRBJ2-7, with 7 bases that match TRBD2. J was trimmed by 7 bases and V by 0 bases; bases with no gene match: 12. This CDR3 is built from 16 residues. Looked up from germline, CDR1 is MNHEY and CDR2 is SVGAGI. The CDR3 DNA is TGTGCCAGCAGTTACTCGATAGGAGTAGCGGGTGGGGAGCAGTACTTC. It specifies CASSYSIGVAGGEQYF.

The V and J genes are TRBV4-1 and TRBJ1-4, with 12 nucleotides matching TRBD1. J lost 8 bases, V lost 4 bases, and 5 bases had no gene match. This CDR3 region has 15 residues. Germline V gene data show CDR1 as MGHRA and CDR2 as YSYEKL. The CDR3 DNA is TGCGCCAGCAGCCGCTTGGGACAGGGGGCAGAAAAACTGTTTTTT. It codes for CASSRLGQGAEKLFF.

The chain employs TRBV4-3 and TRBJ1-2, with 9 bases lining up with TRBD1. With 0 bases clipped from V and 2 bases from J, the junction kept 1 base outside the gene matches. CDR1 is LGHNA and CDR2 is YSLEER in the germline V gene. This CDR3 is 15 amino acids long. The CDR3 here is CASSQEGTGNYGYTF. Written as DNA, the CDR3 is TGCGCCAGCAGCCAAGAAGGGACAGGGAACTATGGCTACACCTTC.

The chain uses TRBV4-2 and TRBJ2-1, with 9 bases matching TRBD2. This CDR3 has 16 amino acids. Trimming cost V 2 bases and J 5 bases; bases outside gene matches: 7. The germline CDR1 and CDR2 sequences are LGHNA and YNFKEQ. The CDR3 DNA sequence: TGTGCCAGCAGCCAACCTCTAGCGGGACTTAACAATGAGCAGTTCTTC. Its protein is CASSQPLAGLNNEQFF.

The V gene is TRBV2, the J gene TRBJ1-5, with D unclear. V shed 4 bases and J shed 4 bases, with 11 bases lying between them. Germline V gives CDR1 SNHLY, CDR2 FYNNEI. The CDR3 has 14 residues. The CDR3 nucleotides read TGTGCCAGCAGTGGAATATCCCCGAATCAGCCCCAGCATTTT. Translation: CASSGISPNQPQHF.

This chain uses TRBV6-5 with TRBJ1-2; 7 nucleotides agree with TRBD1. Trimming removed 2 bases from V and 5 bases from J; junction bases left unmatched: 8. There are 15 residues in the CDR3. Germline CDR1 reads MNHEY; CDR2 reads SVGAGI. The DNA for the CDR3 is TGTGCCAGCAGTTACCCGGCAGGGGGGGTATATGGCTACACCTTC. It yields the protein CASSYPAGGVYGYTF.

This rearrangement joins TRBV27 to TRBJ2-7; 13 bases map to TRBD2. The germline CDR1 and CDR2 sequences are MNHEY and SMNVEV (reference sequence). The CDR3 is 15 amino acids. Trimming took 1 base from V and 3 from J; bases not matched to a gene: 0. The CDR3 is CASSLWTSGSYEQYF. For the CDR3, the DNA is TGTGCCAGCAGTTTATGGACTAGCGGGAGCTACGAGCAGTACTTC.

The gene calls are TRBV7-2 and TRBJ1-1; D uncertain. V lost 1 base, J lost 0 bases, and 9 bases lay in between. The CDR3 loop spans 15 amino acids. Germline loops: CDR1 SGHTA, CDR2 FQGNSA. This CDR3 reads CASSLGSRMNTEAFF. CDR3 nucleotide sequence: TGTGCCAGCAGCTTAGGGTCTAGGATGAACACTGAAGCTTTCTTT.

The gene calls are TRBV28 and TRBJ2-4; 10 bases agree with TRBD2. The CDR3 covers 16 residues. The germline CDR1 and CDR2 sequences are MDHEN and SYDVKM. V shed 7 bases, J shed 3 bases, and the junction held 9 bases outside the gene matches. CDR3 sequence reads: CASTQAGGRGKNIQYF. The CDR3 DNA reads TGTGCCAGCACCCAAGCGGGGGGGCGCGGCAAAAACATTCAGTACTTC.

The V gene is TRBV18, the J gene TRBJ1-5; D gene unclear. Trimming stripped 3 bases from V and 6 bases from J, with 15 bases between. CDR1 and CDR2 (germline): KGHSH, LQKENI. The CDR3 spans 15 residues. The chain's CDR3 is CASSPQATSGQPQHF. CDR3 nucleotide sequence: TGTGCCAGCTCACCCCAGGCGACCTCAGGTCAGCCCCAGCATTTT. Drawing the rest from reference TRBV18 and TRBJ1-5, the complete variable domain is NAGVMQNPRHLVRRRGQEARLRCSPMKGHSHVYWYRQLPEEGLKFMVYLQKENIIDESGMPKERFSAEFPKEGPSILRIQQVVRGDSAAYFCASSPQATSGQPQHFGDGTRLSIL.

This chain connects TRBV6-1 to TRBJ1-2; TRBD1 matches 9 bases. There are 12 residues in the CDR3. V lost 6 bases, J lost 6 bases, and 2 bases stayed unmatched. Germline CDR1 MNHNS, CDR2 SASEGT. The CDR3 DNA follows: TGTGCCAGCAGCTGGGACAGGGATGGCTACACCTTC. Translating it yields CASSWDRDGYTF.

This rearrangement joins TRBV4-3 to TRBJ1-2; tentative D call: TRBD1 (5 bases). This CDR3 has 17 amino acids. V lost 0 bases, J lost 2 bases, and 16 bases lay in between. Germline V lookup: CDR1 LGHNA, CDR2 YSLEER. CDR3 coding DNA: TGCGCCAGCAGCCAAGAAGTTCAGGGAACCATCAACTATGGCTACACCTTC. This codes for CASSQEVQGTINYGYTF.

Notes on this clone: One junction end disagrees with the germline gene, perhaps due to a read error. This chain joins TRBV10-3 and TRBJ1-2; no clear D gene. The CDR3 is 14 amino acids. Germline V gives CDR1 ENHRY, CDR2 SYGVKD. CDR3 sequence reads: CASSLNRDNYGYTF. CDR3 nucleotide sequence: TGTGCCAGCAGTTTAAACCGGGATAACTATGGCTACACCTTC.

J is TRBJ1-1 and V is TRBV28; tentative D call: TRBD1 (5 bases). The V gene's germline CDR1 is MDHEN and CDR2 SYDVKM. The CDR3 runs 15 residues. Trimming removed 6 bases at V and 0 bases at J, with 14 bases between. Written as DNA, the CDR3 is TGTGCCAGCAGGTCCCCGGGACGGGTGAACACTGAAGCTTTCTTT. Its protein product is CASRSPGRVNTEAFF.

CDR3 DNA: TGCGCCAGCAGTTCCTCGGGTGGTAGCAATCAGCCCCAGCATTTT. This codes for CASSSSGGSNQPQHF. This chain links TRBV5-1 with TRBJ1-5, with unresolved D. Germline V gene lookup returns CDR1 SGHRS and CDR2 YFSETQ. The CDR3 has 15 residues. Between the trimmed V and J ends, which lost 5 bases and 0 bases, there was a span of 12 bases.

This clone was recorded a few times. The J gene is TRBJ1-2, the V gene TRBV6-4, with D perhaps matching TRBD1 (5 bases). V was pared by 6 bases and J by 4 bases, with 15 bases between. Germline V gene lookup returns CDR1 MRHNA and CDR2 SNTAGT. There are 14 residues in the CDR3. The CDR3 loop reads CASSPIQGVYGYTF. The CDR3 coding sequence is TGTGCCAGCAGCCCTATTCAGGGCGTCTATGGCTACACCTTC.